Each of the 3 T cell receptor beta chains below was sequenced from the same sample in a study of blood T cell repertoires in COVID-19. Libraries were prepared by immunoSEQ multiplex PCR; TCRdb keeps only in-frame clonotypes and omits some of them. Among about 120,000 clones listed, over 60% were seen once. Sample: peripheral blood. Receptors originate from a human donor in a cohort sampled during active COVID-19.

The V and J genes are TRBV9 and TRBJ1-4; no definite D call. CDR1 is SGDLS and CDR2 is YYNGEE in the germline V gene. The CDR3 is 14 amino acids. Trimming took 1 base from V and 8 from J, leaving 12 bases between them. CDR3 amino acids: CASSVSGLGEKLFF. DNA of the CDR3: TGTGCCAGCAGCGTATCCGGACTTGGGGAAAAACTGTTTTTT.

As regards this clone: The sample holds other DNA sequences that translate to the same CDR3. The chain joins TRBV28 to TRBJ2-7; possible D gene TRBD2, 6 bases. The CDR3 sequence is 14 residues long. V was shortened by 2 bases and J by 0 bases, with 8 bases between the two germline ends. The germline gives CDR1 MDHEN, CDR2 SYDVKM. As DNA, the CDR3 is TGTGCCAGCAGTTTAGCGGGGAACTCCTACGAGCAGTACTTC. It specifies CASSLAGNSYEQYF.

The CDR3, as DNA: TGTGCCAGTAGTATGGTGGGGGGGGGTGAAGCTTTCTTT. Translation gives CASSMVGGGEAFF. The chain uses TRBV19 and TRBJ1-1, with D tentatively TRBD1 (5 bases). V dropped 3 bases and J dropped 7 bases, with 12 bases sitting between them. Germline V gene sequence: CDR1 LNHDA, CDR2 SQIVND (reference sequence). This CDR3 has 13 residues.